The TCR beta chain described here comes from a study of blood T cells in healthy people across ages (dated by TCRdb to the mid-2010s). Describing the broader study: In model experiments, template switching captured about one uniquely barcoded TCR beta cDNA molecule for every two T cells. To track age-related changes in TCR beta repertoire diversity, the study relied on deep sequencing normalized with unique cDNA molecular identifiers. Donors were grouped into four age groups: young (average roughly 17 years), middle-aged (about 40), aged (around 60) and long-lived (around 82). Using the same blood draw, the study looked at two additional independent replicas of 1 million unique cDNA reads for two donors, one aged 18 to 30 and the other aged 80 or older.

The roughly 39 donors, aged about 6 to 95 years, were systemically healthy Caucasian individuals from Russia. Each donor gave about 9.2 milliliters of peripheral blood, drawn into EDTA-treated Vacutainer tubes. PBMCs were isolated by Ficoll-Paque density-gradient centrifugation, with at least 6.5 million obtained per sample. Total RNA was extracted from PBMCs with Trizol reagent, with at least 5.5 micrograms obtained per sample. Naive CD45RAhigh/CD27high T cell percentages were measured by flow cytometry on a PBMC aliquot from every donor. Library construction relied on 5' RACE. Sequencer: Illumina HiSeq 2500. A second PCR of roughly 7 to 11 cycles was performed with a sample-barcoded 5' primer and a J-beta primer mix. A unique molecular identifier was introduced onto each TCR beta cDNA molecule by a template-switch 5' adaptor carrying 12 random nucleotides. Each sample yielded at least 2.5 million CDR3-containing paired-end reads. All of the RNA was converted into first-strand cDNA using the Mint cDNA synthesis kit, with a TRBC-specific oligonucleotide serving as the primer. All cDNA was treated with uracil-DNA glycosylase and then went through a first 18-cycle PCR with the universal primers M1SS and BC2_uni_R. Under the source paper's analysis protocol: For normalization, 1 million high-quality reads, each with a distinct molecular identifier, were randomly selected from each sample. Reads with shared molecular identifiers were discarded instead of being binned into consensus sequences. CDR3 identification, clonotype clustering and error correction used MiTCR with a Q25 quality threshold and the strictest error-elimination algorithm. A nonparametric unseen species model with Euler transformation was used to estimate lower-bound total TCR beta diversity. Using fastp trimming at Q25 and MiXCR clonotype assembly, TCRdb reanalyzed the public sequencing data and kept in-frame beta chains. Every CDR3 protein is listed once, alongside the most common genes and DNA of its rows. The V and J calls follow TCRdb's processing rather than the paper's. The sample contains hundreds of thousands of distinct CDR3 sequences, 25% of them found a single time. The ten largest make up under 10% of the sample.

With respect to this clonotype: The specificity of this receptor is unknown. This may be a read error, as it is one base from a much larger clone.

V ends up 4 bases short and J 1 base short, with an unmatched junction base count of 2. From cysteine to phenylalanine, the CDR3 is 15 amino acids long. The kept DNA is CDR3 alone, 45 bases in frame from the first base. Paper-wide results and their limitations: Estimates of total diversity based on one million sequenced T cells were regarded as lower bounds and as underestimates. Observed TCR beta diversity correlated strongly with the percentage of naive T cells measured by flow cytometry. The CMV infection status of donors was not known, potentially confounding age-related changes in expanded clonotypes. Because profiling used bulk unsorted PBMCs, naive and antigen-experienced compartments could not be compared conclusively. Compared with the aged group, more naive CD4+ T cells, fewer expanded clones and increased TCR diversity were shown by the long-lived group, suggesting age selection. As age increased, observed TCR beta diversity per million T cells dropped in a roughly linear way, and a significant reduction was already evident by age around 41.

The sample also formed part of further work on T cells of mothers and their children. The second investigation adds: The donors were nine systemically healthy Caucasian individuals, made up of three mothers and their six children. cDNA synthesis used all of the extracted RNA, with about 1.5 ug of RNA in each 15 ul reaction. In the second PCR, the M1S primer introduced both the sample barcodes and 2-4 random nucleotides. More than 9.5 million TCR beta CDR3 reads were obtained from each mother, and some 3.3 million reads were obtained from each child. Thymic selection shapes the output of TCR recombination in a similar way in related and unrelated pairs, and inherited differences have a minor effect. Normalized repertoire overlap in related mother-child pairs was always slightly higher than in unrelated mother-child pairs, but the difference was never significant. No persistent microchimeric T cell clones were detected, at a sensitivity of 80 to 100 clones per million clonotypes. The study used deep NGS to compare TCR beta repertoires of mothers and children, seeking features distinguishing related mother-child pairs from unrelated individuals. Mothers averaged roughly 36 +/- 4 years of age and children averaged around 10 +/- 4 years. Libraries were sequenced on Illumina HiSeq 2000 with 100+100 nt paired-end reads after adapter ligation with NEBNext reagents. Mother and child libraries were prepared a month apart and sequenced in separate runs to prevent cross-contamination. For each donor, between 500,000 and 2,000,000 distinct TCR beta clonotypes were identified. Naive TCR beta clonotypes were estimated from low-frequency clonotypes matched to each donor's FACS-determined naive share, without sorting.

The chain is assembled from TRBV12-3 or TRBV12-4 and TRBJ2-3; TRBD2 agrees with 10 junctional bases. Sequences were obtained from blood. This receptor was identified in a boy aged 5-17 years in good health. The CDR3 amino acid sequence is: CASSYGTSGTDTQYF. The sequence in DNA is TGTGCCAGCAGTTACGGGACTAGCGGCACAGATACGCAGTATTTT.